The clone carrying this T cell receptor (beta chain) was counted many times. The target antigen is unknown. Authors of the study amplified TCR beta CDR3 regions from RNA transcripts. Carried out on the TCR CDR3, a first-round RT-PCR used the HTBI primer set. TCRdb analysed the multiplex PCR reads with MiXCR anew, one entry per CDR3 protein. This sample has approximately 640,000 distinct CDR3 sequences, with 15% to 20% found just once. The J segment lost 3 bases and the V segment lost 1 base, leaving 3 bases of the junction unmatched. The germline gives CDR1 LGHDT, CDR2 YNNKEL (reference sequence). This CDR3 is 17 amino acids long. This entry belongs to a study of T cells in Graves' hyperthyroidism and ophthalmopathy. The overall study: Peripheral blood was obtained at initial diagnosis, preceding any treatment. Study-wide points: Researchers found most expanded thyroid clonotypes above 0.001 in blood as well.

No progression to ophthalmopathy during 18 months of follow-up defined stable disease. From 8.5 to 10 ml of fresh peripheral blood, PBMCs were isolated. This receptor was identified in a woman in her 30s with Graves' hyperthyroidism. The chain combines TRBV3-1 with TRBJ2-3, with 14 bases identical to TRBD2. Specimen: blood. The CDR3: CASSQGGTSGSTDTQYF. CDR3 nucleotides: TGTGCCAGCAGCCAAGGTGGGACTAGCGGGAGTACAGATACGCAGTATTTT.